Following are 23 T cell receptor beta chains from one sample sequenced in a study of T cell responses to AZD1222 COVID-19 vaccine. Profiling relied on immunoSEQ multiplex PCR, and the TCRdb table lists in-frame clones only, not all of them. The data contain approximately 170,000 clones, about 92% of them seen just once; the ten biggest clones take up about 1.1%. The sample here was peripheral blood, taken 28 days after the second AZD1222 dose. The source of these receptors is an adult who received the AZD1222 COVID-19 vaccine.

This rearrangement joins TRBV9 to TRBJ1-3; 7 nucleotides match TRBD1. After removal of 0 bases from V and 2 bases from J, the junction contained 5 bases not matched to a gene. The CDR3 length is 16 residues. Germline-derived CDR1 and CDR2 are SGDLS and YYNGEE. DNA of the CDR3: TGTGCCAGCAGCGTAGACGGGACAGCAACTGGAAACACCATATATTTT. Translation gives CASSVDGTATGNTIYF. The variable domain in full, with the rest retrieved from reference TRBV9 and TRBJ1-3, is DSGVTQTPKHLITATGQRVTLRCSPRSGDLSVYWYQQSLDQGLQFLIQYYNGEERAKGNILERFSAQQFPDLHSELNLSSLELGDSALYFCASSVDGTATGNTIYFGEGSWLTVV.

The chain links TRBV12-3 or TRBV12-4 to TRBJ1-1; D is ambiguous. This CDR3 is 13 amino acids long. V lost 2 bases to trimming and J lost 1 base, with 5 bases between them. The CDR3 DNA is TGTGCCAGCAGTTTAAACCAGAACACTGAAGCTTTCTTT. It codes for CASSLNQNTEAFF.

This clone was seen just once. The rearrangement uses TRBV7-9 and TRBJ1-4; 12 bases fit TRBD1. Germline V gene sequence: CDR1 SEHNR, CDR2 FQNEAQ (reference sequence). Losses at the gene ends were 5 bases for V and 8 bases for J; bases not matched to a gene: 15. This CDR3 is 18 amino acids long. This CDR3 reads CASSARPGTGGGWEKLFF. As DNA, the CDR3 is TGTGCCAGCAGCGCCCGTCCCGGGACAGGGGGCGGGTGGGAAAAACTGTTTTTT. Based on the CDR3 plus reference TRBV7-9 and TRBJ1-4, the full variable domain is DTGVSQNPRHKITKRGQNVTFRCDPISEHNRLYWYRQTLGQGPEFLTYFQNEAQLEKSRLLSDRFSAERPKGSFSTLEIQRTEQGDSAMYLCASSARPGTGGGWEKLFFGSGTQLSVL.

The chain uses TRBV11-3 and TRBJ1-1; D is ambiguous. The CDR3 is 15 residues long. Germline assignment: CDR1 SGHNT and CDR2 YENEEA. V lost 2 bases, J lost 0 bases, and 10 bases lay in between. As DNA, the CDR3 is TGTGCCAGCAGCTTATGGGGAGGGATGAACACTGAAGCTTTCTTT. Its protein product is CASSLWGGMNTEAFF. Full variable domain (outside the CDR3, taken from reference TRBV11-3 and TRBJ1-1): EAGVVQSPRYKIIEKKQPVAFWCNPISGHNTLYWYLQNLGQGPELLIRYENEEAVDDSQLPKDRFSAERLKGVDSTLKIQPAELGDSAVYLCASSLWGGMNTEAFFGQGTRLTVV.

V usage is TRBV18 and J usage is TRBJ1-1; D not resolved. From germline, CDR1 is KGHSH and CDR2 LQKENI. CDR3 length equals 15 residues. Trimming took off 2 bases at V and 1 base at J, with 11 bases between the two ends. CDR3 protein: CASSPDLGRNTEAFF. DNA of the CDR3: TGTGCCAGCTCACCAGATCTAGGCAGGAACACTGAAGCTTTCTTT.

The rearrangement joins TRBV6-6 to TRBJ2-2; D may be TRBD2 (5 bases). Deletions cut 3 bases from V and 2 bases from J, with 10 bases between. The germline CDR1 and CDR2 sequences are MNHNY and SVGAGI (reference sequence). The length of the CDR3 is 15 residues. Written as DNA, the CDR3 is TGTGCCAGCAGTTATGGAGGCGGCAACACCGGGGAGCTGTTTTTT. This translates into CASSYGGGNTGELFF.

The chain joins TRBV7-9 to TRBJ2-7; 8 bases match TRBD1. The V segment lost 8 bases and the J segment 3 bases; nucleotides outside the gene matches: 9. This CDR3 has 14 residues. Germline lookup yields CDR1 SEHNR and CDR2 FQNEAQ (reference sequence). The DNA for the CDR3 is TGTGCCAGCGCCAAGGGACAGGTTGACTACGAGCAGTACTTC. It codes for CASAKGQVDYEQYF.

The chain carries TRBV7-6 and TRBJ2-7; TRBD1 matches at 8 bases. The CDR3 is made up of 15 amino acids. The V gene end was trimmed by 1 base and the J gene end by 2 bases; junction bases not matched to a gene: 4. Germline V gives CDR1 SGHVS, CDR2 FNYEAQ. CDR3 in amino acids: CASSLGGQETYEQYF. The DNA for the CDR3 is TGTGCCAGCAGCTTAGGGGGACAGGAAACCTACGAGCAGTACTTC.

The chain links TRBV7-9 to TRBJ2-4; 11 nucleotides agree with TRBD2. Germline CDR1 SEHNR, CDR2 FQNEAQ (reference sequence). The CDR3 spans 18 residues. V gave up 6 bases and J gave up 9 bases; unmatched junction bases: 19. The CDR3 region is CASSEPHGSGGADGIQYF. Here the CDR3 DNA reads TGTGCCAGCAGTGAACCGCATGGTAGCGGGGGGGCGGACGGCATTCAGTACTTC.

This clone was observed a single time. The rearrangement uses TRBV6-1 and TRBJ1-4; D uncertain. The CDR3 is 15 amino acids. Germline assignment: CDR1 MNHNS and CDR2 SASEGT. Trimming shortened V by 0 bases and J by 2 bases, and 7 bases separated the two germline ends. The CDR3 DNA is TGTGCCAGCAGTGAAGCCGAAGGTACTAATGAAAAACTGTTTTTT. Protein: CASSEAEGTNEKLFF.

A single count supports this clone. The V and J genes are TRBV19 and TRBJ1-2; possibly TRBD1 for D (5 bases). Germline V lookup: CDR1 LNHDA, CDR2 SQIVND (reference sequence). The CDR3 covers 14 residues. The germline V and J ends were trimmed by 2 bases and 7 bases, with 14 bases remaining between them. CDR3 bases: TGTGCCAGTAGTATAAAGTCAGGGATTGTTGGCTACACCTTC. Translating it yields CASSIKSGIVGYTF.

V is TRBV3-1 (or the pseudogene TRBV3-2) and J is TRBJ1-1, with D perhaps matching TRBD1 (6 bases). CDR3 length equals 15 residues. Germline values: CDR1 LGHDT, CDR2 YNNKEL (reference sequence). The V gene lost 4 bases and the J gene lost 1 base, with 13 bases spanning the gap. Here the CDR3 DNA reads TGTGCCAGCAGCCTGTCGGGGGCGGGGAACACTGAAGCTTTCTTT. Protein sequence: CASSLSGAGNTEAFF.

In DNA form, the CDR3 reads TGCGCCAGCAGGAGTCGACAGGGGCTAAGCTACACCTTC. Protein sequence: CASRSRQGLSYTF. The chain joins TRBV4-1 to TRBJ1-2; 8 positions agree with TRBD1. Germline CDR1 and CDR2: MGHRA and YSYEKL. The CDR3 has 13 amino acids. With 6 bases clipped from V and 9 bases from J, the junction kept 9 bases outside the gene matches.

The chain couples TRBV19 to TRBJ1-5; 7 bases map to TRBD1. Germline V gene data show CDR1 as LNHDA and CDR2 as SQIVND (reference sequence). J was trimmed by 6 bases and V by 3 bases; bases with no gene match: 8. The CDR3 contains 15 residues. This chain's CDR3 is CASSMERGRGQPQHF. The CDR3 coding sequence is TGTGCCAGTAGTATGGAGAGGGGGCGAGGTCAGCCCCAGCATTTT.

The V gene is TRBV29-1, the J gene TRBJ1-2; TRBD1 is a possible D gene (5 bases). The CDR3 contains 12 residues. Germline CDR1 and CDR2: SQVTM and ANQGSEA. V was trimmed by 4 bases and J by 4 bases, leaving 10 bases between them. The CDR3 loop reads CSVGDLLYGYTF. Here the CDR3 DNA reads TGCAGCGTTGGGGACCTCCTCTATGGCTACACCTTC.

CDR3 sequence: CASSFTRRHGYTF. DNA of the CDR3: TGTGCCAGCAGTTTTACAAGGAGGCATGGCTACACCTTC. The rearrangement joins TRBV27 to TRBJ1-2; D is ambiguous. CDR3 length: 13 residues. With 3 bases removed from V and 6 bases from J, the gap between germline ends came to 11 bases. Germline V gives CDR1 MNHEY, CDR2 SMNVEV (reference sequence).

The genes are TRBV13 and TRBJ1-2; 9 bases align to TRBD1. Germline loops: CDR1 PRHDT, CDR2 FYEKMQ (reference sequence). The CDR3 runs 14 residues. V shed 7 bases, J shed 6 bases, and the junction held 9 bases outside the gene matches. CDR3 in amino acids: CASTRTGVLDGYTF. CDR3 coding DNA: TGTGCCAGCACCCGGACAGGGGTTTTAGATGGCTACACCTTC.

The chain employs TRBV4-1 and TRBJ2-1, with 12 positions matching TRBD2. Germline V lookup: CDR1 MGHRA, CDR2 YSYEKL. This CDR3 is built from 17 residues. The V gene end was trimmed by 3 bases and the J gene end by 0 bases; junction bases not matched to a gene: 3. The CDR3: CASSHQTSGGSYNEQFF. CDR3 DNA sequence: TGCGCCAGCAGCCACCAGACTAGCGGGGGCTCCTACAATGAGCAGTTCTTC.

This clone was seen only once. The chain uses TRBV30 and TRBJ2-7; perhaps TRBD1 as D (6 bases). CDR3 length: 15 amino acids. Germline lookup yields CDR1 GTSNPN and CDR2 SVGIG (reference sequence). V lost 7 bases and J 3 bases, leaving 22 bases between the germline ends. In DNA, the CDR3 is TGTGCCTCTCCCCCTTACAGGGTCCGGGACTACGAGCAGTACTTC. This translates into CASPPYRVRDYEQYF.

In its sample, this clone was seen a few times. The chain combines TRBV5-5 with TRBJ1-2; D is unresolved. CDR3 length: 14 amino acids. Looked up from germline, CDR1 is SGHKS and CDR2 is YYEKEE (reference sequence). V was shortened by 2 bases and J by 7 bases, with 15 bases between the two germline ends. CDR3 protein: CASSFFEPGRGYTF. The CDR3 DNA sequence: TGTGCCAGCAGCTTTTTCGAACCCGGGCGTGGCTACACCTTC.

J is TRBJ1-2 and V is TRBV9, with TRBD1 matching 8 bases. Per the germline V gene, CDR1 is SGDLS and CDR2 is YYNGEE. This CDR3 has 13 residues. With 4 bases clipped from V and 8 bases from J, the junction kept 7 bases outside the gene matches. The CDR3 DNA is TGTGCCAGCAGCACCCTATCAGGGGGCGGCTACACCTTC. This encodes CASSTLSGGGYTF.

This clone was detected a few times. The chain employs TRBV14 and TRBJ1-4; 9 bases line up with TRBD1. V was pared by 5 bases and J by 8 bases, with 3 bases of the junction left unmatched. This CDR3 has 13 residues. CDR1 SGHDN and CDR2 FVKESK come from the germline V gene. The CDR3 region has the DNA TGTGCCAGCAGCGACAGGGGGAGGGAAAAACTGTTTTTT. Encoded protein: CASSDRGREKLFF.

The chain is built from TRBV4-2 and TRBJ2-2; 11 nucleotides agree with TRBD2. This CDR3 spans 16 amino acids. Losses at the gene ends were 3 bases for V and 9 bases for J; bases not matched to a gene: 9. The germline V gene encodes CDR1 LGHNA and CDR2 YNFKEQ. In nucleotides, the CDR3 is TGTGCCAGCAGCCAGCTTAGCGGGGGGGCTGCCAGGGAGCTGTTTTTT. Translation: CASSQLSGGAARELFF.